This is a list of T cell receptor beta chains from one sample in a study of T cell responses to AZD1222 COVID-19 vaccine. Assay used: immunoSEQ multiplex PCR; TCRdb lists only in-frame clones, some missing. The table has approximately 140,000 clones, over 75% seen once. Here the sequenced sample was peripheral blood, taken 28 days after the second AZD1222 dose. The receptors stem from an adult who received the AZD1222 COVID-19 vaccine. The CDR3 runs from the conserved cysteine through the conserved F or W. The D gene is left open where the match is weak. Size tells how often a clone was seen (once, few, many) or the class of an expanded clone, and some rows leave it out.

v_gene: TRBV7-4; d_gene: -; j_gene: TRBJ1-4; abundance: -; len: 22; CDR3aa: CASSPYLRDRHNPVSQNEKLFF; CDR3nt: TGTGCCAGCAGCCCTTACCTCCGGGACCGACATAATCCAGTTTCCCAAAATGAAAAACTGTTTTTT
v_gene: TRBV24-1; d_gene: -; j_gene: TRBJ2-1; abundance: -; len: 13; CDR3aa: CATSEPAPGEQFF; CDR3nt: TGTGCCACCAGTGAACCGGCTCCGGGTGAGCAGTTCTTC
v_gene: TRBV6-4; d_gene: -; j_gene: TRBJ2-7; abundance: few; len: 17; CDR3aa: CASSVHQRVALTYEQYF; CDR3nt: TGTGCCAGCAGTGTCCACCAGCGAGTAGCGCTTACCTACGAGCAGTACTTC
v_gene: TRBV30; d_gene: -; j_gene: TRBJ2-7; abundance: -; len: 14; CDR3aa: CAWSEGSGANEQYF; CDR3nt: TGTGCCTGGAGTGAGGGGTCGGGAGCGAACGAGCAGTACTTC
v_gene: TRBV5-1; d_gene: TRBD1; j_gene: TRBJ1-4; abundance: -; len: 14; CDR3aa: CASSSGQGGEKLFF; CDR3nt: TGCGCCAGCAGCTCGGGACAGGGTGGTGAAAAACTGTTTTTT
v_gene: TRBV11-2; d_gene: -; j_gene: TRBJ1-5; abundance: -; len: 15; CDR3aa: CASSLTAAANQPQHF; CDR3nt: TGTGCCAGCAGCTTAACCGCGGCTGCAAATCAGCCCCAGCATTTT
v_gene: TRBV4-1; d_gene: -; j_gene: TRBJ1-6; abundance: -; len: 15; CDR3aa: CASSLQRKFNSPLHF; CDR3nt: TGCGCCAGCAGCTTACAAAGGAAATTTAATTCACCCCTCCACTTT
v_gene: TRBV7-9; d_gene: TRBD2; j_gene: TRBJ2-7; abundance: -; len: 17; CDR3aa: CASSSPQRSGIHYEQYF; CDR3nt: TGTGCCAGCAGCTCACCCCAGAGGAGCGGGATCCACTACGAGCAGTACTTC
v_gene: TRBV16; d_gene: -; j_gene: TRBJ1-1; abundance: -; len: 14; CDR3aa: CASSPPLEGAEAFF; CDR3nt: TGTGCCAGCAGCCCACCTCTAGAAGGGGCGGAAGCTTTCTTT
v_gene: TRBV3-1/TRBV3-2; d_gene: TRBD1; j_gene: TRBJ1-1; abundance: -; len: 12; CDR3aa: CASRQGARGAFF; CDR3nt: TGTGCCAGCAGACAGGGGGCCCGAGGAGCTTTCTTT
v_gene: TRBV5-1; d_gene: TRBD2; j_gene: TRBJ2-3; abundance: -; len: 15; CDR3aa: CASSLDGRWSDTQYF; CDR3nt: TGCGCCAGCAGCTTGGACGGGAGGTGGTCAGATACGCAGTATTTT
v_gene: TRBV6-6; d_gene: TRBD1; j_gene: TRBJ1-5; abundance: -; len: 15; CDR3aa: CASSRTGESNQPQHF; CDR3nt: TGTGCCAGCAGCCGTACAGGGGAAAGCAATCAGCCCCAGCATTTT
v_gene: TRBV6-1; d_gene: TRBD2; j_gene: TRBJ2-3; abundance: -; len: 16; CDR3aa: CASSGTSGSPRDTQYF; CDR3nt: TGTGCCAGCAGTGGGACTAGCGGGAGCCCCAGAGATACGCAGTATTTT
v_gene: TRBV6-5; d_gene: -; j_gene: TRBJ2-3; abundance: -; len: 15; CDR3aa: CASSYAGPLTDTQYF; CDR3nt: TGTGCCAGCAGTTATGCGGGGCCCCTGACAGATACGCAGTATTTT
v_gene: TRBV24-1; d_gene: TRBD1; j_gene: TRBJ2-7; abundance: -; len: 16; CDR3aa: CATSDPNRDRPYEQYF; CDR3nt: TGTGCCACCAGTGATCCAAACCGGGACAGGCCCTACGAGCAGTACTTC
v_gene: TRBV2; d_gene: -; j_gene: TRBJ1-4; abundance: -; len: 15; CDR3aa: CASRLGLGDNEKLFF; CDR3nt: TGTGCCAGCCGGTTAGGACTTGGGGATAATGAAAAACTGTTTTTT
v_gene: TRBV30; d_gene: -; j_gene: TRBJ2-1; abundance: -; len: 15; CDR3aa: CAWSLDGSPYNEQFF; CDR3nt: TGTGCCTGGAGTTTGGACGGGAGCCCCTACAATGAGCAGTTCTTC
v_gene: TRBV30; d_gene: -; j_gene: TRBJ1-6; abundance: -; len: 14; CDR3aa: CAWSRLMRESPLHF; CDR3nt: TGTGCCTGGAGTAGATTAATGAGAGAGTCACCCCTCCACTTT
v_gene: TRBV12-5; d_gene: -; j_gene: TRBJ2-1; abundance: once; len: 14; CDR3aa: CASGLAGGLSEQFF; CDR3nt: TGTGCTAGTGGTTTGGCAGGGGGGCTAAGTGAGCAGTTCTTC
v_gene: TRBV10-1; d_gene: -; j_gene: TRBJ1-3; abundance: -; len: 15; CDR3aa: CASSVDGYSGNTIYF; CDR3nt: TGCGCCAGCAGTGTCGACGGATACTCTGGAAACACCATATATTTT
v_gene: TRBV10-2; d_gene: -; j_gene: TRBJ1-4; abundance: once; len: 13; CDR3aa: CASSSFNWEKLFF; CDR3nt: TGCGCCAGCAGTTCTTTTAACTGGGAAAAACTGTTTTTT
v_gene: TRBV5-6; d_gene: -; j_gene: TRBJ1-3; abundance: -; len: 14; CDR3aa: CASSLTASRNTIYF; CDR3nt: TGTGCCAGCAGCTTGACAGCATCAAGAAACACCATATATTTT
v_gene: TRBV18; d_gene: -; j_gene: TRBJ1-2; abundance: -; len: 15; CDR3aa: CASSPTIQANYGYTF; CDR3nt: TGTGCCAGCTCACCAACAATCCAGGCAAACTATGGCTACACCTTC
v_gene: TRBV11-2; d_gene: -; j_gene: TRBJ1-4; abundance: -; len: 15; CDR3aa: CASSLQVATNEKLFF; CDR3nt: TGTGCCAGCAGCCTGCAGGTGGCAACTAATGAAAAACTGTTTTTT
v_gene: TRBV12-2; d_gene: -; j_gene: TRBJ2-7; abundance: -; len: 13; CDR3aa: CASQSSGSYEQYF; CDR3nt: TGTGCAAGTCAATCTAGCGGGTCCTACGAGCAGTACTTC
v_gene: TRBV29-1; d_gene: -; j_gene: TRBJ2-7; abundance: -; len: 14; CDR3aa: CSVKGTALMYEQYF; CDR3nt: TGCAGCGTTAAAGGGACCGCCTTAATGTACGAGCAGTACTTC
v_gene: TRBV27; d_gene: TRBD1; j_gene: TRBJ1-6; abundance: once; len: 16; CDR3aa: CASALGQGLYNSPLHF; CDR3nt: TGTGCCAGCGCATTGGGACAGGGACTCTATAATTCACCCCTCCACTTT
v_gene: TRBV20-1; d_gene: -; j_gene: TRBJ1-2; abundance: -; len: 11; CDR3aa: CSANRALGYTF; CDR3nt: TGCAGTGCCAACAGGGCCTTGGGCTACACCTTC